The 27 T cell receptor beta chains in this list originate from one sample, sequenced in a study of T cell repertoires in cytomegalovirus infection. TCRdb re-derived calls from the reads in MiXCR, one entry per CDR3 protein. This sample carries about 920,000 distinct CDR3 sequences, 30% to 40% of them seen once, and the ten largest clones take 13%. These receptors are not linked to any known antigen. The sample consisted of cultured CD8+ T cells from PBMCs, taken from culture after CMV antigen stimulation. The origin of the receptors is a human donor in good health (CMV status not recorded). Some clones in this sample may be carry-over from other donors' samples.

Remarks on this clonotype: Being one base from a much bigger clone, this may be a read error. This chain joins TRBV7-2 and TRBJ1-1, with 8 nucleotides matching TRBD1. CDR1 and CDR2 from the germline V gene are SGHTA and FQGNSA. The CDR3 length is 15 residues. The CDR3 region is CSSSTGQGVNTEAFF. CDR3 nucleotide sequence: TGTTCCAGCAGCACAGGACAGGGAGTGAACACTGAAGCTTTCTTT.

This clonotype was picked up many times. The rearrangement links TRBV7-2 to TRBJ2-7, with 8 bases matching TRBD2. The J segment lost 2 bases and the V segment lost 0 bases, leaving 9 bases of the junction unmatched. The germline V gene has CDR1 SGHTA and CDR2 FQGNSA. CDR3 size: 17 residues. This CDR3 is CASSLALGGGPPYEQYF. The CDR3 nucleotides are TGTGCCAGCAGCTTAGCGCTCGGCGGGGGGCCCCCCTACGAGCAGTACTTC.

This clonotype was observed a few times. This sequence joins TRBV4-3 and TRBJ2-3, with a possible D match to TRBD1 (5 bases). The V gene lost 3 bases and the J gene lost 0 bases, with 10 bases spanning the gap. The CDR3 totals 15 residues. From germline, CDR1 is LGHNA and CDR2 YSLEER. The CDR3, as DNA: TGCGCCAGCAGCCAGTACAGGTTTAGCACAGATACGCAGTATTTT. It encodes CASSQYRFSTDTQYF.

Only a few counts were recorded for this clonotype. The chain links TRBV5-1 to TRBJ2-5, with unresolved D. V shed 5 bases and J shed 2 bases, with 7 bases lying between them. The CDR3 sequence is 12 residues long. Germline CDR1 is SGHRS and CDR2 is YFSETQ. The CDR3: CASRGRQETQYF. The DNA for the CDR3 is TGCGCCAGCAGAGGGCGTCAAGAGACCCAGTACTTC.

The V call is TRBV12-5, the J call TRBJ2-7; D uncertain. Per germline, CDR1 LGHNT and CDR2 FRNRAP. The length of the CDR3 is 15 residues. V was cut by 0 bases and J by 5 bases, with 14 bases left in between. In DNA, the CDR3 is TGTGCTAGTGGTTTGGTACAGAAGGGAAGGGACGAGCAGTACGTC. Translation gives CASGLVQKGRDEQYV.

This clonotype has ten or more counts. The chain is built from TRBV2 and TRBJ2-7; no reliable D call. Germline V gives CDR1 SNHLY, CDR2 FYNNEI. Trimming shortened V by 6 bases and J by 2 bases, and 11 bases separated the two germline ends. The CDR3 has 13 residues. The chain's CDR3 is CASSGDSTYEQYF. The CDR3, as DNA: TGTGCCAGCAGCGGCGATTCGACCTACGAGCAGTACTTC.

This chain links TRBV5-3 with TRBJ2-5; TRBD2 agrees at 11 bases. TRBV5-3 counts as an open reading frame of uncertain function. The CDR3 consists of 17 residues. Trimming took 1 base from V and 2 from J; bases not matched to a gene: 7. This CDR3 reads CARSLCLAGGPQETQYF. Here the CDR3 DNA reads TGTGCCAGAAGCTTGTGTCTAGCGGGGGGACCTCAAGAGACCCAGTACTTC.

In this sample, this clonotype turned up a few times. The V gene is TRBV12-3 or TRBV12-4, the J gene TRBJ1-1, with D perhaps matching TRBD1 (6 bases). The length of the CDR3 is 16 residues. Trimming left V 8 bases short and J 5 bases short, with 24 bases between. This CDR3 is CASREATGMRGTEAFF. The CDR3 DNA follows: TGTGCCAGCCGAGAGGCCACAGGGATGAGGGGGACTGAAGCTTTCTTT.

The chain links TRBV7-6 to TRBJ2-5, with D uncertain. V was cut by 1 base and J by 2 bases, with 14 bases left in between. The CDR3 runs to 16 residues. Germline V lookup: CDR1 SGHVS, CDR2 FNYEAQ. The CDR3 sequence is CASSLVRLGFQETQYF. The CDR3 nucleotides are TGTGCCAGCAGCTTAGTGAGGCTAGGGTTTCAAGAGACCCAGTACTTC.

This chain joins TRBV4-1 and TRBJ2-1, with 11 positions matching TRBD2. The CDR3 spans 16 residues. Germline lookup yields CDR1 MGHRA and CDR2 YSYEKL. J gave up 7 bases and V 4 bases, and 9 bases lay outside the gene matches. DNA for the CDR3: TGCGCCAGCAGCCGGATGACTAGCGGGGTTCAGAATGAGCAGTTCTTC. Translating it yields CASSRMTSGVQNEQFF.

The gene calls are TRBV5-5 and TRBJ1-2; the D is unclear. Germline CDR1 SGHKS, CDR2 YYEKEE (reference sequence). The CDR3 has 14 residues. Trimming stripped 1 base from V and 6 bases from J, with 13 bases between. CDR3 coding DNA: TGTGCCAGCAGCTTGCCGGTGGCAGTAGATGGCTACACCTTC. It codes for CASSLPVAVDGYTF.

J is TRBJ1-2 and V is TRBV27; tentatively, D is TRBD1 (5 bases). Germline-derived CDR1 and CDR2 are MNHEY and SMNVEV (reference sequence). Between the trimmed V and J ends, which lost 3 bases and 3 bases, there was a span of 11 bases. The CDR3 sequence is 14 residues long. CDR3 in amino acids: CASSLWGEDYGYTF. CDR3 DNA sequence: TGTGCCAGCAGTTTGTGGGGCGAGGACTATGGCTACACCTTC.

This clonotype was seen more than once but under ten times. This rearrangement joins TRBV6-6 to TRBJ1-1, with D hard to call. Germline V CDR1 and CDR2: MNHNY, SVGAGI (reference sequence). Trimming removed 0 bases at V and 7 bases at J, with 12 bases between. This CDR3 contains 14 residues. The CDR3 sequence: CASSYSSPGIEAFF. The CDR3 DNA reads as TGTGCCAGCAGTTACTCGTCGCCCGGAATTGAAGCTTTCTTT.

This clonotype was detected a few times. The rearrangement joins TRBV4-1 to TRBJ1-2, with D perhaps matching TRBD1 (6 bases). CDR1 is MGHRA and CDR2 is YSYEKL in the germline V gene. The CDR3 is 16 amino acids. Between the trimmed V and J ends, which lost 4 bases and 4 bases, there was a span of 19 bases. The DNA of the CDR3 is TGCGCCAGCAGCCCTGAGTTTGGCGGGACAACCTATGGCTACACCTTC. It yields the protein CASSPEFGGTTYGYTF.

This sequence joins TRBV11-2 and TRBJ1-1, with a weak D call TRBD1 (6 bases). CDR3 length: 14 residues. V was trimmed by 3 bases and J by 3 bases, leaving 11 bases between them. CDR1 SGHAT and CDR2 FQNNGV come from the germline V gene. CDR3 protein: CASSFWGLYTEAFF. For the CDR3, the DNA is TGTGCCAGCAGCTTTTGGGGGCTATACACTGAAGCTTTCTTT.

This clonotype was found a few times. V and J are TRBV15 and TRBJ2-2; TRBD1 aligns across 10 bases. The CDR3 consists of 17 residues. The V segment lost 3 bases and the J segment 4 bases; nucleotides outside the gene matches: 8. CDR1 is LNHNV and CDR2 is YYDKDF in the germline V gene (reference sequence). This chain's CDR3 is CATSSGTGALSTGELFF. As DNA, the CDR3 is TGTGCCACCAGCAGTGGGACAGGGGCTTTGTCCACCGGGGAGCTGTTTTTT. Combining the CDR3 with reference TRBV15 and TRBJ2-2 gives the whole variable domain DAMVIQNPRYQVTQFGKPVTLSCSQTLNHNVMYWYQQKSSQAPKLLFHYYDKDFNNEADTPDNFQSRRPNTSFCFLDIRSPGLGDTAMYLCATSSGTGALSTGELFFGEGSRLTVL.

The chain couples TRBV4-1 to TRBJ2-6; tentatively, D is TRBD1 (6 bases). This CDR3 has 17 amino acids. The germline V gene encodes CDR1 MGHRA and CDR2 YSYEKL. Between the trimmed V and J ends, which lost 4 bases and 0 bases, there was a span of 13 bases. CDR3 nucleotide sequence: TGCGCCAGCAGCCTCCCAGGGGCCCCCTCTGGGGCCAACGTCCTGACTTTC. Protein product: CASSLPGAPSGANVLTF.

J is TRBJ2-3 and V is TRBV12-3 or TRBV12-4, with 7 bases aligning to TRBD2. The J segment lost 8 bases and the V segment lost 7 bases, leaving 3 bases of the junction unmatched. The CDR3 runs 11 residues. CDR3 region: CASIGEGTQYF. The DNA of the CDR3 is TGTGCCAGCATTGGGGAGGGTACGCAGTATTTT.

This clonotype was detected only a few times. The chain is built from TRBV5-1 and TRBJ2-3; TRBD2 might be the D (5 bases). The CDR3 has 15 residues. Looked up from germline, CDR1 is SGHRS and CDR2 is YFSETQ. V gave up 2 bases and J gave up 0 bases, with 10 bases separating them. As DNA, the CDR3 is TGCGCCAGCAGCTTCACGGACTCTAGCACAGATACGCAGTATTTT. Its translation: CASSFTDSSTDTQYF. Together with reference TRBV5-1 and TRBJ2-3, the CDR3 gives the full variable domain: KAGVTQTPRYLIKTRGQQVTLSCSPISGHRSVSWYQQTPGQGLQFLFEYFSETQRNKGNFPGRFSGRQFSNSRSEMNVSTLELGDSALYLCASSFTDSSTDTQYFGPGTRLTVL.

This clonotype has only a few counts. V and J are TRBV28 and TRBJ1-1, with 9 nucleotides matching TRBD1. This CDR3 spans 13 amino acids. J was trimmed by 4 bases and V by 8 bases; bases with no gene match: 5. Germline CDR1 and CDR2: MDHEN and SYDVKM. This CDR3 is CASGETGGTEAFF. As DNA, the CDR3 is TGTGCCAGCGGAGAGACAGGGGGCACTGAAGCTTTCTTT.

A word on this clonotype: A much larger clone sits a single nucleotide away, making a read error possible. V is TRBV7-6 and J is TRBJ1-2; D is possibly TRBD1 (6 bases). The V end lost 0 bases, the J end lost 7 bases, and 18 bases lay between the germline ends. The germline gives CDR1 SGHVS, CDR2 FNYEAQ. The CDR3 sequence is 16 residues long. CDR3 in amino acids: CASSLAIGGGHGGYTF. The CDR3 coding sequence is TGTGCCAGCAGCTTAGCGATCGGCGGGGGACATGGTGGCTACACCTTC.

There are a few counts of this clonotype. The chain joins TRBV10-3 to TRBJ1-2, with 7 bases lining up with TRBD1. This CDR3 has 14 amino acids. J gave up 8 bases and V 0 bases, and 6 bases lay outside the gene matches. Germline values: CDR1 ENHRY, CDR2 SYGVKD. Here the CDR3 DNA reads TGTGCCATCAGTGAGTCTCACAGGGGAGAAGGCTACACCTTC. Translated: CAISESHRGEGYTF.

This clonotype has ten or more counts. The chain combines TRBV7-4 with TRBJ2-7; D might be TRBD2 (7 bases). The germline gives CDR1 SGHVT, CDR2 SQSDAQ. The CDR3 totals 16 residues. V lost 1 base to trimming and J lost 2 bases, with 15 bases between them. The CDR3 protein is CASSLDGGAGTYEQYF. In DNA form, the CDR3 reads TGTGCCAGCAGCTTAGATGGGGGGGCTGGAACCTACGAGCAGTACTTC.

V and J are TRBV27 and TRBJ1-5; D gene uncertain. Germline V gene sequence: CDR1 MNHEY, CDR2 SMNVEV (reference sequence). Trimming took 0 bases from V and 9 from J, leaving 12 bases between them. The CDR3 spans 14 residues. The CDR3 is CASSLSSEYRPQHF. CDR3 DNA: TGTGCCAGCAGTTTATCGTCGGAGTATCGGCCCCAGCATTTT.

The J gene is TRBJ2-1, the V gene TRBV29-1; tentatively, D is TRBD1 (6 bases). Germline V gives CDR1 SQVTM, CDR2 ANQGSEA. The CDR3 totals 15 residues. V lost 4 bases and J lost 2, with 15 bases in between. CDR3 nucleotide sequence: TGCAGCGTTGTTGGTCAGGGGATACCCTACAATGAGCAGTTCTTC. It encodes CSVVGQGIPYNEQFF.

The rearrangement uses TRBV27 and TRBJ1-4; 7 nucleotides match TRBD1. The CDR3 is 14 amino acids. Germline V lookup: CDR1 MNHEY, CDR2 SMNVEV (reference sequence). The V segment lost 5 bases and the J segment 6 bases; nucleotides outside the gene matches: 6. The CDR3: CASSLQGRYEKLFF. The CDR3 region has the DNA TGTGCCAGCAGTCTACAGGGGCGGTATGAAAAACTGTTTTTT.

The CDR3 DNA sequence: TGTGCCAGCAGGCTAAGGACAGACTACGAGCAGTACTTC. The encoded protein is CASRLRTDYEQYF. This chain links TRBV12-3 or TRBV12-4 with TRBJ2-7; D perhaps matches TRBD1 (6 bases). The CDR3 is 13 residues long. Trimming took off 6 bases at V and 3 bases at J, with 12 bases between the two ends.